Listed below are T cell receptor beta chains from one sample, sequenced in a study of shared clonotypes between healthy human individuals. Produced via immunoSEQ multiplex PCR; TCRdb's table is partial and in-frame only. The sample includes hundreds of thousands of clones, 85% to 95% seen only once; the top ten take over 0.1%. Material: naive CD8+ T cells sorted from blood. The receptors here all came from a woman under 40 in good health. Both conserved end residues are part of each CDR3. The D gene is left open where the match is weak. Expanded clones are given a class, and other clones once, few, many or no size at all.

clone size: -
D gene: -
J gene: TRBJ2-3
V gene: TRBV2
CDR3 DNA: TGTGCCAGCCTGGACCGGGTGAGCACAGATACGCAGTATTTT
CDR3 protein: CASLDRVSTDTQYF

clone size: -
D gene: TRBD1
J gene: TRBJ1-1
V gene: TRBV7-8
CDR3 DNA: TGTGCCAGCAGCTTGGGACAGGGGGGCTCTGAAGCTTTCTTT
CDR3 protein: CASSLGQGGSEAFF

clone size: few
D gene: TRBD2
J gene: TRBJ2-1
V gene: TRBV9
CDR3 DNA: TGTGCCAGCAGCGTAGAATTGGCTAGCGGGAGGGTTTTGGATGAGCAGTTCTTC
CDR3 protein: CASSVELASGRVLDEQFF

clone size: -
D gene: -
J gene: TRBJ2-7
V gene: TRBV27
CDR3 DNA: TGTGCCAGCAGTGCGCATATAGGGATCCCCTCCTACGAGCAGTACTTC
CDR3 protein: CASSAHIGIPSYEQYF

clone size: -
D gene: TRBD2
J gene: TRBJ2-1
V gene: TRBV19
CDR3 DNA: TGTGCCAGTAGTTTCGGACTAGCGGGAGGCCATGAGCAGTTCTTC
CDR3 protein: CASSFGLAGGHEQFF

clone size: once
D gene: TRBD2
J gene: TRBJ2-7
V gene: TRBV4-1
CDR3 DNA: TGCGCCAGCAGCCAAGATACTAGCGGGTGGAGCTCCTACGAGCAGTACTTC
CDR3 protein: CASSQDTSGWSSYEQYF

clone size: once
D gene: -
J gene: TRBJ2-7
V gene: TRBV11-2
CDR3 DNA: TGTGCCAGCAGCTTAGAGCTGGGCAGCGGCTACGAGCAGTACTTC
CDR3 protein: CASSLELGSGYEQYF

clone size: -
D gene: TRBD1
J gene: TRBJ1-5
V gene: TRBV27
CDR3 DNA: TGTGCCAGCAGTTTGATGGCGGGACAGTATCAGCCCCAGCATTTT
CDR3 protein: CASSLMAGQYQPQHF

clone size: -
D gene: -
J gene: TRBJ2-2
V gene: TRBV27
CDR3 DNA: TGTGCCAGCAGTTCCCTAGGCACCGGGGAGCTGTTTTTT
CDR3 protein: CASSSLGTGELFF

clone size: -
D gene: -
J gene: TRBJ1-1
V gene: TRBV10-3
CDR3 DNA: TGTGCCATCAGTGAGTCCCCCGAGGACCTGAACACTGAAGCTTTCTTT
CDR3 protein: CAISESPEDLNTEAFF

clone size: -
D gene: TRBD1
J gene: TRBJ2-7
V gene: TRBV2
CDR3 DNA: TGTGCCAGCGGTTTCGGGACAGAGTACGAGCAGTACTTC
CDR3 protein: CASGFGTEYEQYF

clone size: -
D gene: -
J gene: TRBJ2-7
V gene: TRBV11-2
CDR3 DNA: TGTGCCAGCAGCTTTAACAGGGCAGGAGGCAAGTACGAGCAGTACTTC
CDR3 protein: CASSFNRAGGKYEQYF